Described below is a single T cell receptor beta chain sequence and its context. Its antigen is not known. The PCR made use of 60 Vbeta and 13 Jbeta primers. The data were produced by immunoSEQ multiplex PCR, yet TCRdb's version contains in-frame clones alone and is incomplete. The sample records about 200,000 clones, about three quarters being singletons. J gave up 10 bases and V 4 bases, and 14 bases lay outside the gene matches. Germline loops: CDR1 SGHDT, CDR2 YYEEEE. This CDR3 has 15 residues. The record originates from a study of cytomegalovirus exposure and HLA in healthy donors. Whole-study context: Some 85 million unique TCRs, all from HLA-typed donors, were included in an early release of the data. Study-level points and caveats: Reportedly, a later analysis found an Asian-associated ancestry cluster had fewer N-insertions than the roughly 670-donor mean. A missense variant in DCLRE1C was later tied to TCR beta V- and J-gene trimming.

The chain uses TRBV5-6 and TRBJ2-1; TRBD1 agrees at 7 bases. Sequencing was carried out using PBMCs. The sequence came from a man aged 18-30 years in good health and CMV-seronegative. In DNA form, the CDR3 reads TGTGCCAGCAGCCCCCGGGACAGATCTATAGGGGAGCAGTTCTTC. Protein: CASSPRDRSIGEQFF.